Sequencing of this T cell receptor beta chain was carried out in a study of Graves' ophthalmopathy and Graves' hyperthyroidism. CDR3 regions of TCR beta were amplified from RNA transcripts. Amplification began with first-round RT-PCR using HTBI primers, then second-round multiplex PCR was performed. From the multiplex PCR reads, TCRdb called clonotypes with MiXCR, one entry per CDR3 protein. The sample holds around 400,000 distinct CDR3 sequences; over 20% are singletons and the top ten take 2.5% to 3%. This clonotype was found many times. Trimming removed 3 bases at V and 5 bases at J, with 17 bases between. The CDR3 loop spans 16 amino acids. Germline loops: CDR1 LNHDA, CDR2 SQIVND (reference sequence).

Input material: peripheral blood. The chain joins TRBV19 to TRBJ2-4, with D possibly matching TRBD2 (6 bases). The clonotype was recovered from a woman under 30 with stable Graves' hyperthyroidism. CDR3: CASSINAGPLENIQYF. The CDR3 DNA follows: TGTGCCAGTAGTATTAATGCGGGGCCGCTGGAAAACATTCAGTACTTC. Filled out from reference TRBV19 and TRBJ2-4, the complete variable domain reads DGGITQSPKYLFRKEGQNVTLSCEQNLNHDAMYWYRQDPGQGLRLIYYSQIVNDFQKGDIAEGYSVSREKKESFPLTVTSAQKNPTAFYLCASSINAGPLENIQYFGAGTRLSVL.